Listed below are T cell receptor beta chains from one sample, sequenced in a study of shared clonotypes between healthy human individuals. TCRdb's copy holds only in-frame clones and misses some; the assay was immunoSEQ multiplex PCR. The sample includes about 1,900,000 clones, about 94% of them seen just once. Source material: naive CD8+ T cells sorted from blood. All receptors come from a man younger than 30 in good health. Both conserved end residues are part of each CDR3. A D gene is named only where the DNA matches it firmly. Size is omitted from some rows. Given values are once, few, many or a class for expanded clones.

cdr3_aa: CASSPALASGLYNEQFF; cdr3_nt: TGTGCCAGCAGCCCCGCGCTGGCTAGCGGGCTCTACAATGAGCAGTTCTTC; d_call: TRBD2; j_call: TRBJ2-1; clone_size: -; v_call: TRBV9
cdr3_aa: CASSQEKASWETQYF; cdr3_nt: TGCGCCAGCAGCCAAGAGAAGGCGAGTTGGGAGACCCAGTACTTC; d_call: -; j_call: TRBJ2-5; clone_size: -; v_call: TRBV4-1
cdr3_aa: CASSVDGGSNQPQHF; cdr3_nt: TGTGCCAGCAGCGTAGACGGCGGTAGCAATCAGCCCCAGCATTTT; d_call: -; j_call: TRBJ1-5; clone_size: -; v_call: TRBV9
cdr3_aa: CASSLLAGTSGVNEQYF; cdr3_nt: TGTGCCAGCAGTTTACTCGCTGGGACTAGCGGGGTCAACGAGCAGTACTTC; d_call: TRBD2; j_call: TRBJ2-7; clone_size: -; v_call: TRBV28
cdr3_aa: CASSRSGNTEAFF; cdr3_nt: TGTGCCAGCAGCCGTTCAGGGAACACTGAAGCTTTCTTT; d_call: -; j_call: TRBJ1-1; clone_size: once; v_call: TRBV7-6
cdr3_aa: CASSYEAQTTIYF; cdr3_nt: TGTGCCAGCAGTTACGAGGCTCAGACCACCATATATTTT; d_call: -; j_call: TRBJ1-3; clone_size: -; v_call: TRBV6-5
cdr3_aa: CASSYPLAGTYEQYF; cdr3_nt: TGTGCCAGCAGTTACCCACTAGCGGGGACATACGAGCAGTACTTC; d_call: TRBD2; j_call: TRBJ2-7; clone_size: -; v_call: TRBV6-6
cdr3_aa: CASSVEQGADTQYF; cdr3_nt: TGTGCCAGCAGCGTGGAGCAGGGGGCAGATACGCAGTATTTT; d_call: TRBD1; j_call: TRBJ2-3; clone_size: -; v_call: TRBV9
cdr3_aa: CSILTRTGELFF; cdr3_nt: TGCAGCATCTTGACCCGGACCGGGGAGCTGTTTTTT; d_call: -; j_call: TRBJ2-2; clone_size: -; v_call: TRBV29-1
cdr3_aa: CASSPRRTGVYEQYF; cdr3_nt: TGTGCCAGCAGCCCCCGAAGGACAGGGGTGTACGAGCAGTACTTC; d_call: TRBD1; j_call: TRBJ2-7; clone_size: -; v_call: TRBV2
cdr3_aa: CASSRAGGETQYF; cdr3_nt: TGTGCCAGCAGCCGAGCGGGAGGGGAGACCCAGTACTTC; d_call: TRBD2; j_call: TRBJ2-5; clone_size: -; v_call: TRBV28
cdr3_aa: CASRRTVIPYEQYF; cdr3_nt: TGTGCCAGCAGAAGGACAGTCATCCCCTACGAGCAGTACTTC; d_call: -; j_call: TRBJ2-7; clone_size: -; v_call: TRBV6-1
cdr3_aa: CAWCCYTF; cdr3_nt: TGTGCCTGGTGCTGCTACACCTTC; d_call: -; j_call: TRBJ1-2; clone_size: -; v_call: TRBV30
cdr3_aa: CATSLYRDRDHEQYF; cdr3_nt: TGTGCCACCAGCTTGTATCGGGACAGGGATCACGAGCAGTACTTC; d_call: TRBD1; j_call: TRBJ2-7; clone_size: -; v_call: TRBV15
cdr3_aa: CASSIGRLAGVSYEQFF; cdr3_nt: TGTGCCAGCAGCATCGGCCGCCTGGCGGGAGTGTCCTATGAGCAGTTCTTC; d_call: TRBD2; j_call: TRBJ2-1; clone_size: -; v_call: TRBV11-2
cdr3_aa: CSASLNNEQFF; cdr3_nt: TGCAGTGCTAGTCTGAACAATGAGCAGTTCTTC; d_call: -; j_call: TRBJ2-1; clone_size: -; v_call: TRBV20-1
cdr3_aa: CASSQIAAGGNEQYF; cdr3_nt: TGCGCCAGCAGCCAAATTGCAGCGGGGGGTAACGAGCAGTACTTC; d_call: TRBD2; j_call: TRBJ2-7; clone_size: -; v_call: TRBV4-1
cdr3_aa: CASSDVGTQYF; cdr3_nt: TGCGCCAGCAGCGATGTCGGTACGCAGTATTTT; d_call: -; j_call: TRBJ2-3; clone_size: -; v_call: TRBV5-1
cdr3_aa: CASSSLGSVAPDTQYF; cdr3_nt: TGTGCCAGCAGCTCCCTGGGTTCTGTGGCGCCAGATACGCAGTATTTT; d_call: -; j_call: TRBJ2-3; clone_size: -; v_call: TRBV5-4
cdr3_aa: CAISEAVDTGELFF; cdr3_nt: TGTGCCATCAGTGAAGCGGTGGACACCGGGGAGCTGTTTTTT; d_call: -; j_call: TRBJ2-2; clone_size: -; v_call: TRBV10-3
cdr3_aa: CASSYQGLNTEAFF; cdr3_nt: TGTGCCAGCAGTTACCAGGGACTGAACACTGAAGCTTTCTTT; d_call: -; j_call: TRBJ1-1; clone_size: -; v_call: TRBV6-5
cdr3_aa: CASSRQLDFTDTQYF; cdr3_nt: TGTGCCAGCAGCCGTCAACTAGACTTCACAGATACGCAGTATTTT; d_call: -; j_call: TRBJ2-3; clone_size: -; v_call: TRBV7-9
cdr3_aa: CASSPDRAVEQYF; cdr3_nt: TGTGCCAGCAGCCCGGACAGGGCCGTCGAGCAGTACTTC; d_call: TRBD1; j_call: TRBJ2-7; clone_size: -; v_call: TRBV5-6
cdr3_aa: CSVVSAAEQYF; cdr3_nt: TGCAGCGTTGTTTCCGCAGCCGAGCAGTACTTC; d_call: -; j_call: TRBJ2-7; clone_size: -; v_call: TRBV29-1
cdr3_aa: CASSPQGVNEKLFF; cdr3_nt: TGTGCCAGCAGCCCGCAGGGGGTGAACGAAAAACTGTTTTTT; d_call: TRBD1; j_call: TRBJ1-4; clone_size: -; v_call: TRBV14
cdr3_aa: CASMGAGAGFVNTGELFF; cdr3_nt: TGTGCCAGCATGGGAGCCGGCGCAGGGTTTGTGAACACCGGGGAGCTGTTTTTT; d_call: -; j_call: TRBJ2-2; clone_size: -; v_call: TRBV2
cdr3_aa: CASSSTGLAGGLRHF; cdr3_nt: TGTGCCAGCAGTTCTACCGGACTAGCGGGGGGGCTTCGTCACTTC; d_call: TRBD2; j_call: TRBJ2-5; clone_size: -; v_call: TRBV27
cdr3_aa: CASSFGVTYEQYF; cdr3_nt: TGCGCCAGCAGCTTCGGGGTGACCTACGAGCAGTACTTC; d_call: -; j_call: TRBJ2-7; clone_size: -; v_call: TRBV5-1
cdr3_aa: CASSLPTAHMNTEAFF; cdr3_nt: TGTGCCAGCAGTTTACCTACCGCACACATGAACACTGAAGCTTTCTTT; d_call: -; j_call: TRBJ1-1; clone_size: once; v_call: TRBV28
cdr3_aa: CAAGEGGANEQFF; cdr3_nt: TGTGCCGCTGGCGAGGGGGGGGCAAATGAGCAGTTCTTC; d_call: -; j_call: TRBJ2-1; clone_size: -; v_call: TRBV19
cdr3_aa: CASSNPQGTSLSYEQYF; cdr3_nt: TGTGCCAGCAGTAACCCGCAGGGGACCAGCCTCTCCTACGAGCAGTACTTC; d_call: -; j_call: TRBJ2-7; clone_size: once; v_call: TRBV28
cdr3_aa: CASSVEGVHQPQHF; cdr3_nt: TGTGCCAGCAGCGTAGAAGGGGTTCATCAGCCCCAGCATTTT; d_call: -; j_call: TRBJ1-5; clone_size: -; v_call: TRBV9
cdr3_aa: CASTFGWGTEAFF; cdr3_nt: TGTGCCAGTACGTTCGGATGGGGGACTGAAGCTTTCTTT; d_call: -; j_call: TRBJ1-1; clone_size: -; v_call: TRBV19
cdr3_aa: CASSINTYNEQFF; cdr3_nt: TGTGCCAGTAGTATCAACACCTACAATGAGCAGTTCTTC; d_call: -; j_call: TRBJ2-1; clone_size: -; v_call: TRBV19
cdr3_aa: CASSRGTGSRTIYF; cdr3_nt: TGTGCCAGCAGCAGAGGGACAGGCAGCCGCACCATATATTTT; d_call: TRBD1; j_call: TRBJ1-3; clone_size: -; v_call: TRBV7-9
cdr3_aa: CAWSVDGSTEAFF; cdr3_nt: TGTGCCTGGAGTGTGGACGGGAGCACTGAAGCTTTCTTT; d_call: -; j_call: TRBJ1-1; clone_size: -; v_call: TRBV30
cdr3_aa: CASSPLMTSANEQFF; cdr3_nt: TGCGCCAGCAGCCCTCTTATGACTAGCGCAAATGAGCAGTTCTTC; d_call: TRBD2; j_call: TRBJ2-1; clone_size: -; v_call: TRBV4-3
cdr3_aa: CAWSVRAGGGPGEQYF; cdr3_nt: TGTGCCTGGAGTGTACGAGCGGGAGGTGGACCGGGCGAGCAGTACTTC; d_call: TRBD2; j_call: TRBJ2-7; clone_size: -; v_call: TRBV30
cdr3_aa: CASSTRPEWAGNTIYF; cdr3_nt: TGTGCCAGCAGTACCCGCCCCGAGTGGGCTGGAAACACCATATATTTT; d_call: -; j_call: TRBJ1-3; clone_size: -; v_call: TRBV28
cdr3_aa: CASNIAGGSYNEQFF; cdr3_nt: TGTGCCAGTAATATAGCGGGGGGATCCTACAATGAGCAGTTCTTC; d_call: TRBD2; j_call: TRBJ2-1; clone_size: -; v_call: TRBV9
cdr3_aa: CASSLVRQQPQHF; cdr3_nt: TGTGCCAGCAGTTTAGTTAGACAGCAGCCCCAGCATTTT; d_call: -; j_call: TRBJ1-5; clone_size: few; v_call: TRBV27
cdr3_aa: CSVEDRAQETQYF; cdr3_nt: TGCAGCGTTGAGGACAGGGCCCAAGAGACCCAGTACTTC; d_call: TRBD1; j_call: TRBJ2-5; clone_size: -; v_call: TRBV29-1
cdr3_aa: CASSYVAGGFDEQFF; cdr3_nt: TGTGCCAGCAGTTACGTGGCGGGGGGGTTCGATGAGCAGTTCTTC; d_call: TRBD2; j_call: TRBJ2-1; clone_size: -; v_call: TRBV6-5
cdr3_aa: CASSLESPLHF; cdr3_nt: TGTGCCAGCAGCTTGGAGTCACCCCTCCACTTT; d_call: -; j_call: TRBJ1-6; clone_size: few; v_call: TRBV13